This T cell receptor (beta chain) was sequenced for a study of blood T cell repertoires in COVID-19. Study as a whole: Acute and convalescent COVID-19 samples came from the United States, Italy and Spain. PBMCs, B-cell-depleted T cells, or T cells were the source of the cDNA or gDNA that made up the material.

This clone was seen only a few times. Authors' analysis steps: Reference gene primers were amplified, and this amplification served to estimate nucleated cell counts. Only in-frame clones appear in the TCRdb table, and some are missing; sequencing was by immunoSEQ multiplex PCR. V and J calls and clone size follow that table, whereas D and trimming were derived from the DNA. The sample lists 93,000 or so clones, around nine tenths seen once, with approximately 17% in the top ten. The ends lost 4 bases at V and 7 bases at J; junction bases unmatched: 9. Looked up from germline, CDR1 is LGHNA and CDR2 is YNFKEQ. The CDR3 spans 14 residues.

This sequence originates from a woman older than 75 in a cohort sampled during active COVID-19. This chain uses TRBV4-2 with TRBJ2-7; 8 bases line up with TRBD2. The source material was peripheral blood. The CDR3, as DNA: TGTGCCAGCAGCCCTGGTGCGGGAGGATTGGAGCAGTACTTC. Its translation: CASSPGAGGLEQYF.